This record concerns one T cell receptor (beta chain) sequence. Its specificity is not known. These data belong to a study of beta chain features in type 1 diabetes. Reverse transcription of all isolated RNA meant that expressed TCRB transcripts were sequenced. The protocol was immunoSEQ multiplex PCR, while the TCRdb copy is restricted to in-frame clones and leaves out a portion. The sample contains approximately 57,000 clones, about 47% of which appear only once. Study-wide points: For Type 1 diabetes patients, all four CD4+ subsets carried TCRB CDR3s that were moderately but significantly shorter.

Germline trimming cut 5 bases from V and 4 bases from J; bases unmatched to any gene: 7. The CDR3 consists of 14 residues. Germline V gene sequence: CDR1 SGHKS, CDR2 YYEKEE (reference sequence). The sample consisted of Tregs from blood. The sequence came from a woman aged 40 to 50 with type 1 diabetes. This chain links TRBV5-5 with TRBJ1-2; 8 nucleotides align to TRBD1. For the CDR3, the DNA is TGTGCCAGCAGTTTCGACAGGGGAAGCTATGGCTACACCTTC. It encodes CASSFDRGSYGYTF.